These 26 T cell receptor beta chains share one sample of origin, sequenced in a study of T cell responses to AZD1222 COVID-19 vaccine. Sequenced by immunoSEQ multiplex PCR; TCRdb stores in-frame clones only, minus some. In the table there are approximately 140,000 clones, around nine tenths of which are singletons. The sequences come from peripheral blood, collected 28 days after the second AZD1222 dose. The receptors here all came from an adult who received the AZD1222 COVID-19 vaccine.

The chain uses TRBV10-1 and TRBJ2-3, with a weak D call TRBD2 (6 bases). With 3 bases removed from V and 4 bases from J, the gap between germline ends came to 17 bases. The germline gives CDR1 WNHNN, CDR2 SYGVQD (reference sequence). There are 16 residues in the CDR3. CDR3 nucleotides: TGCGCCAGCAGTGACAGTTCCGGGAGTGCCGCAGATACGCAGTATTTT. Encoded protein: CASSDSSGSAADTQYF.

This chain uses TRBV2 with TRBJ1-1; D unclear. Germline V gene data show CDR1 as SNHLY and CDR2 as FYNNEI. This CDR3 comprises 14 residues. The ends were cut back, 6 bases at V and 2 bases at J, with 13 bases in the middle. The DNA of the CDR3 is TGTGCCAGCAGAGGAGGTTTTATCAACACTGAAGCTTTCTTT. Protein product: CASRGGFINTEAFF.

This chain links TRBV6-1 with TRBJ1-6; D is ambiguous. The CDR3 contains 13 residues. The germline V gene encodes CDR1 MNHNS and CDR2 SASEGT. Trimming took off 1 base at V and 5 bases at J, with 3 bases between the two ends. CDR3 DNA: TGTGCCAGCAGTGAAGTGGATAATTCACCCCTCCACTTT. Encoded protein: CASSEVDNSPLHF.

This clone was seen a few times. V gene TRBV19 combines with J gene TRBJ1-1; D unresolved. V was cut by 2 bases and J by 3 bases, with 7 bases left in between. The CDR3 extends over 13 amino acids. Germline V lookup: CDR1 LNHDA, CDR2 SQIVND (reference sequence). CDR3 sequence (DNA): TGTGCCAGTAGTATATTTGGGGACACTGAAGCTTTCTTT. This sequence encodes CASSIFGDTEAFF.

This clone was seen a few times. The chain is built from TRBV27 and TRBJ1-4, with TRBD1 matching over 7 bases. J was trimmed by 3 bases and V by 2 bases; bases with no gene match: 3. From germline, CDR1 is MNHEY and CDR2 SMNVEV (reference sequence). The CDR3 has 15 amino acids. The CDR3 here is CASSLRDRPNEKLFF. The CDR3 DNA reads TGTGCCAGCAGTTTAAGGGACAGACCTAATGAAAAACTGTTTTTT.

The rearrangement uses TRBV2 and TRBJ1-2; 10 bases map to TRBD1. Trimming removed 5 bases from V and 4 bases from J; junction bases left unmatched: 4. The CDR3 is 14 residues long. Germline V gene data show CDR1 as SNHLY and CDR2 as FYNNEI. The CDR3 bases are TGTGCCAGCAGTTCAGGACAGGGGGTCTATGGCTACACCTTC. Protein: CASSSGQGVYGYTF.

CDR3 residues: CASSFTGPGYTGELFF. CDR3 nucleotide sequence: TGCGCCAGCAGCTTTACGGGACCGGGCTACACCGGGGAGCTGTTTTTT. The chain carries TRBV5-1 and TRBJ2-2; D tentatively fits TRBD1 or TRBD2 (5 bases each). CDR3 size: 16 residues. Per germline, CDR1 SGHRS and CDR2 YFSETQ. V lost 2 bases and J lost 3, with 14 bases in between. The variable domain in full, completed from reference TRBV5-1 and TRBJ2-2, reads KAGVTQTPRYLIKTRGQQVTLSCSPISGHRSVSWYQQTPGQGLQFLFEYFSETQRNKGNFPGRFSGRQFSNSRSEMNVSTLELGDSALYLCASSFTGPGYTGELFFGEGSRLTVL.

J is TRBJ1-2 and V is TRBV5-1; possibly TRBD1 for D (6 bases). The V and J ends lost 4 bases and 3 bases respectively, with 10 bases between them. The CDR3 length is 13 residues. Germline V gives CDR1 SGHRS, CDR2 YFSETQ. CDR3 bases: TGCGCCAGCAGCCTTGCAGGGGACTATGGCTACACCTTC. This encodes CASSLAGDYGYTF.

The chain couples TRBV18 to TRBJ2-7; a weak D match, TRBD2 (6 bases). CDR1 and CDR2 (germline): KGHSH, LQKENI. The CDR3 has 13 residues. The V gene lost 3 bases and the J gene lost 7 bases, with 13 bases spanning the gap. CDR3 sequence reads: CASSPSGSDEQYF. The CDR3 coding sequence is TGTGCCAGCTCACCGAGCGGGTCGGATGAGCAGTACTTC. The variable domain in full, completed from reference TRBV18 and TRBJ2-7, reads NAGVMQNPRHLVRRRGQEARLRCSPMKGHSHVYWYRQLPEEGLKFMVYLQKENIIDESGMPKERFSAEFPKEGPSILRIQQVVRGDSAAYFCASSPSGSDEQYFGPGTRLTVT.

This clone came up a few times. CDR3 loop: CASSPRAGEYEQYF. The CDR3 nucleotides are TGTGCCAGCAGCCCAAGGGCAGGCGAGTACGAGCAGTACTTC. This chain joins TRBV6-6 and TRBJ2-7, with no clear D. The germline V gene encodes CDR1 MNHNY and CDR2 SVGAGI (reference sequence). CDR3 length equals 14 residues. The V gene lost 6 bases and the J gene lost 4 bases, with 16 bases spanning the gap.

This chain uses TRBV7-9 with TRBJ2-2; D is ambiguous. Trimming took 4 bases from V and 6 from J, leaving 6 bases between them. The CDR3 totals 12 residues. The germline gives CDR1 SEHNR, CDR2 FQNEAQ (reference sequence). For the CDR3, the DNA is TGTGCCAGCAGCTCCTTAGCCGGGGAGCTGTTTTTT. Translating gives CASSSLAGELFF.

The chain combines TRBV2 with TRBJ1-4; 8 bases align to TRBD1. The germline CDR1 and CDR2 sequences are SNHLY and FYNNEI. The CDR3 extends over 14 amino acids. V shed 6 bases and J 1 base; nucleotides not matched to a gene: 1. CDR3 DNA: TGTGCCAGCAGACAGGGGGGAACTAATGAAAAACTGTTTTTT. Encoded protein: CASRQGGTNEKLFF.

This CDR3 is CSASGLAGDHPYEQYF. The CDR3 bases are TGCAGTGCTAGTGGACTAGCGGGAGACCATCCCTACGAGCAGTACTTC. The rearrangement joins TRBV20-1 to TRBJ2-7, with TRBD2 identical over 13 bases. The CDR3 is 16 residues long. CDR1 is DFQATT and CDR2 is SNEGSKA in the germline V gene (reference sequence). The V and J ends lost 3 bases and 2 bases, in that order; junction bases with no gene match: 7.

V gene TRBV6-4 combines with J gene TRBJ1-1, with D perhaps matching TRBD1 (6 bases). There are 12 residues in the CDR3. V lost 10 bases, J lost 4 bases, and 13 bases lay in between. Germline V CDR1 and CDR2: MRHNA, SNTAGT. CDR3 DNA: TGTGCCATCTACAGGGTGAGCACTGAAGCTTTCTTT. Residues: CAIYRVSTEAFF.

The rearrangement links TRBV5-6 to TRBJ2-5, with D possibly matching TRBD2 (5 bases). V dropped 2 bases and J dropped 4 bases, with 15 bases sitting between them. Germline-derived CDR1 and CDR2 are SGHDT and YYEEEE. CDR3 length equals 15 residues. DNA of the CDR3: TGTGCCAGCAGCTTCGAACGAGGGCCGGGAGAGACCCAGTACTTC. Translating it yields CASSFERGPGETQYF.

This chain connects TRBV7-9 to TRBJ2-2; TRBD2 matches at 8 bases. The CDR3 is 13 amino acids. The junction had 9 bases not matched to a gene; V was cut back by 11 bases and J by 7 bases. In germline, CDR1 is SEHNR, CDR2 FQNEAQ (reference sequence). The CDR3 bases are TGTGCCCCGCAGCGGGAGTGGGACGGGGAGCTGTTTTTT. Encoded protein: CAPQREWDGELFF.

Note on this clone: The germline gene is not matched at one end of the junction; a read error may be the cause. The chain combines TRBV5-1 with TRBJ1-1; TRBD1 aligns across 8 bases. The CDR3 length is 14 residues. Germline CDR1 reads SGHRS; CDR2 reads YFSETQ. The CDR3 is CATSDRGMNTEAFF. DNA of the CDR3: TGCGCCACCAGCGACAGGGGCATGAACACTGAAGCTTTCTTT.

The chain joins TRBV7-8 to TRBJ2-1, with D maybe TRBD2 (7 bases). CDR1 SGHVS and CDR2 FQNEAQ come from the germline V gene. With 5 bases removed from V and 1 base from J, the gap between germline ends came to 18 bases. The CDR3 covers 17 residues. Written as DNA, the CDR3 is TGTGCCAGCAGCACAGTAGGGGGGGAGCAATCCTACAATGAGCAGTTCTTC. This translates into CASSTVGGEQSYNEQFF. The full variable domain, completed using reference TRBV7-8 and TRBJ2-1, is GAGVSQSPRYKVAKRGQDVALRCDPISGHVSLFWYQQALGQGPEFLTYFQNEAQLDKSGLPSDRFFAERPEGSVSTLKIQRTQQEDSAVYLCASSTVGGEQSYNEQFFGPGTRLTVL.

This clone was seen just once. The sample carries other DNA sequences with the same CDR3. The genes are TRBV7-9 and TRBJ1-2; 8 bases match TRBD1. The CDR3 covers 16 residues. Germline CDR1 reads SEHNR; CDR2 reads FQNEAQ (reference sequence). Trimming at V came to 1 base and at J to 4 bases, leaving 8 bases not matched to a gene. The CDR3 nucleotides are TGTGCCAGCAGCTTAGGAGGGCAGGGGGCGGTCTATGGCTACACCTTC. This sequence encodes CASSLGGQGAVYGYTF.

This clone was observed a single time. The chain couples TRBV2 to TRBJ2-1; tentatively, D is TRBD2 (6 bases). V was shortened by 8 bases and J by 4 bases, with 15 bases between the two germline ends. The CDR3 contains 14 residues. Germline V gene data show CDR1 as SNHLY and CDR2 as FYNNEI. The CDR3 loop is CASGRNRHYNEQFF. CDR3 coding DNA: TGTGCCAGCGGGAGGAATCGTCATTACAATGAGCAGTTCTTC.

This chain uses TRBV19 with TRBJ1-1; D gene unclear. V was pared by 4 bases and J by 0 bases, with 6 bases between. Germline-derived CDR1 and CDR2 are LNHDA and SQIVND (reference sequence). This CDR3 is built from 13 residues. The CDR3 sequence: CASSTSVNTEAFF. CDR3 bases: TGTGCCAGTAGTACGTCCGTGAACACTGAAGCTTTCTTT. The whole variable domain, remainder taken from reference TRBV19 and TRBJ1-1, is DGGITQSPKYLFRKEGQNVTLSCEQNLNHDAMYWYRQDPGQGLRLIYYSQIVNDFQKGDIAEGYSVSREKKESFPLTVTSAQKNPTAFYLCASSTSVNTEAFFGQGTRLTVV.

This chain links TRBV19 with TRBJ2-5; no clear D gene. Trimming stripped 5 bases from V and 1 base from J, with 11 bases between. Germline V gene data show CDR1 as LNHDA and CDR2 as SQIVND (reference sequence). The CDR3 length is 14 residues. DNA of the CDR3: TGTGCCAGTAGTCAGACGGTGACCCAAGAGACCCAGTACTTC. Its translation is CASSQTVTQETQYF.

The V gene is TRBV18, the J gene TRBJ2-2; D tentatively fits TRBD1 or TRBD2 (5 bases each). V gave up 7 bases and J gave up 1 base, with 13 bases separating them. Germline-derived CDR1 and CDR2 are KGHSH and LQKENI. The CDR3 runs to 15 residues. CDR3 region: CASLSGDVNTGELFF. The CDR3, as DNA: TGTGCCAGCTTATCCGGGGACGTGAACACCGGGGAGCTGTTTTTT. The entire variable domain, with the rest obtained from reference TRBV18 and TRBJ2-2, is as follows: NAGVMQNPRHLVRRRGQEARLRCSPMKGHSHVYWYRQLPEEGLKFMVYLQKENIIDESGMPKERFSAEFPKEGPSILRIQQVVRGDSAAYFCASLSGDVNTGELFFGEGSRLTVL.

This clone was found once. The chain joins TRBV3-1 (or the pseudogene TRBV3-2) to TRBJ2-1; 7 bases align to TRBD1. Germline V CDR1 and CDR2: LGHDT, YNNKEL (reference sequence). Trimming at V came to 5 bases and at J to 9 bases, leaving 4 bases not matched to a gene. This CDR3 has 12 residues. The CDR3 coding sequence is TGTGCCAGCAGCGTCACAGGGGCTGAGCAGTTCTTC. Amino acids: CASSVTGAEQFF.

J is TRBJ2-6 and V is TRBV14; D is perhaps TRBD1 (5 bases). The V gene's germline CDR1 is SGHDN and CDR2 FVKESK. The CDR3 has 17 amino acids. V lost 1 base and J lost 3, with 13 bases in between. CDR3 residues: CASSQGWLGVGANVLTF. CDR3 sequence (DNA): TGTGCCAGCAGCCAAGGATGGTTAGGGGTTGGGGCCAACGTCCTGACTTTC. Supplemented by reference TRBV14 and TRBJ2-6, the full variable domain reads EAGVTQFPSHSVIEKGQTVTLRCDPISGHDNLYWYRRVMGKEIKFLLHFVKESKQDESGMPNNRFLAERTGGTYSTLKVQPAELEDSGVYFCASSQGWLGVGANVLTFGAGSRLTVL.

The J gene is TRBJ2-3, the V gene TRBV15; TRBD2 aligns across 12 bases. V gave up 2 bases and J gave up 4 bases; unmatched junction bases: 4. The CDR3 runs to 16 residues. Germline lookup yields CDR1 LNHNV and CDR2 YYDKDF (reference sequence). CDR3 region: CATSRRLAGVADTQYF. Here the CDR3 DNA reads TGTGCCACCAGCAGAAGACTAGCGGGAGTGGCAGATACGCAGTATTTT.